This TCR beta chain was captured by sequencing in a study of T cells in women clearing cervical HPV infection. The wider study: Cases were women with histologically confirmed HPV16-related CIN3 or worse, including 2 invasive cancers.

Prevalent HPV16 infections were excluded; only incident single HPV16 infections included. Average input was roughly 1,100 ng genomic DNA for immunoSEQ TCR beta CDR3 amplification. Only in-frame clones appear in the TCRdb table, and some are missing; sequencing was by immunoSEQ multiplex PCR. Its table records about 23,000 clones. The origin of this receptor is a woman between 18 and 70 years old with a cervical HPV16 infection that either progressed to CIN3+ or cleared (not recorded which). Sequenced sample: blood buffy coat.

CDR3 region: CASSLLTGEPQHF. Partial CDR3 DNA: TGCGCCAGCAGCTTACTTACCGGGGAGCCC. The rearrangement uses TRBV5-1 and TRBJ1-5; no firm D call. The read terminates 3 residues ahead of where the CDR3 ends, so the germline J gene completes it. Per germline, CDR1 SGHRS and CDR2 YFSETQ. V was shortened by 2 bases and J by 8 bases, with 11 bases between the two germline ends. The CDR3 extends over 13 amino acids.